A selection of T cell receptor beta chains follows, all from one sample in a study of T cell repertoires in aging, cancer and after chemotherapy. TCRdb fed the multiplex PCR reads into MiXCR, producing one record per CDR3 protein. Of around 2,000 distinct CDR3 sequences listed, roughly a sixth are singletons. Source material: blood. The source is a human donor with a solid tumor. CDR3s include the opening cysteine and the closing phenylalanine or tryptophan.

j_call v_call cdr3_aa
TRBJ2-3 TRBV6-4 CASSDSAGADTQYF
TRBJ1-4 TRBV25-1 CASSDQGEAKLFF
TRBJ2-5 TRBV24-1 CATSDLRTDQETQYF
TRBJ1-5 TRBV20-1 CSARGGLGNQPQHF
TRBJ2-3 TRBV4-3 CASSQIERFTDTQYF
TRBJ1-6 TRBV7-6 CASSLRRGASPLHF
TRBJ2-1 TRBV20-1 CSVNTGGVPNEQFF
TRBJ2-7 TRBV27 CASSLFAGGTEQYF
TRBJ1-3 TRBV28 CASSLLGTVRDTIYF
TRBJ2-2 TRBV7-2 CASSNIRRGTGELFF
TRBJ1-2 TRBV6-2/TRBV6-3 CASSYGSTGVGYTF
TRBJ1-1 TRBV11-1 CASSENQGMNTEAFF
TRBJ2-7 TRBV5-6 CASSLEGHEQYF
TRBJ2-3 TRBV27 CASSEQDPGTDTQYF
TRBJ1-1 TRBV5-3 CARSEGPPGAEAFF
TRBJ1-4 TRBV28 CASSVRTGRTNEKLFF
TRBJ1-3 TRBV7-9 CASSPSISKNTIYF
TRBJ2-1 TRBV6-2/TRBV6-3 CASTAGGKNEQFF
TRBJ2-4 TRBV19 CASSRTVGTNLIQYF
TRBJ2-3 TRBV7-3 CASSLTRTKADTQYF
TRBJ2-4 TRBV4-3 CASSQDWERGGRSKNIQYF
TRBJ1-1 TRBV5-6 CASSLTVNTEAFF
TRBJ2-1 TRBV28 CASSSGNYEQFF
TRBJ1-1 TRBV19 CASSIDSGTGITEAFF
TRBJ2-5 TRBV9 CASSVDWIGRGETQYF
TRBJ1-5 TRBV6-2/TRBV6-3 CASSYASQPQHF
TRBJ2-1 TRBV4-3 CASSQESSGHNEQFF
TRBJ1-5 TRBV19 CASSMVSGINQPQHF
TRBJ2-1 TRBV5-1 CASSLAHLAVYNEQFF
TRBJ2-7 TRBV5-5 CASSSPWTVPSYEQYF
TRBJ1-1 TRBV7-9 CASSLAQGTDTEAFF
TRBJ2-3 TRBV19 CASSMLGDTQYF